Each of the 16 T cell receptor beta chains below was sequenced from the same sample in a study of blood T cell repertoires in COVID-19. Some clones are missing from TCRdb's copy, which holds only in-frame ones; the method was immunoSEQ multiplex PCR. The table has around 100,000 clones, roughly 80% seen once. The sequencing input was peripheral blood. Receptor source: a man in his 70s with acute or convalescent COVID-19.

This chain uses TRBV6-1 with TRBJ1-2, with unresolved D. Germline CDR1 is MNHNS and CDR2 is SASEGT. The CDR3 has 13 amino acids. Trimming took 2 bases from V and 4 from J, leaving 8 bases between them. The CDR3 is CASSEQAGYGYTF. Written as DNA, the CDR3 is TGTGCCAGCAGTGAACAGGCGGGCTATGGCTACACCTTC.

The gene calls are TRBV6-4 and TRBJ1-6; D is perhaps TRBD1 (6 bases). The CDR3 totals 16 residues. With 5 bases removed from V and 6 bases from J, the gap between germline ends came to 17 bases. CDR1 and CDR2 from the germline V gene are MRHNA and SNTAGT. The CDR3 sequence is CASSPFGTPSNSPLHF. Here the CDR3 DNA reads TGTGCCAGCAGTCCCTTCGGGACACCCAGTAATTCACCCCTCCACTTT.

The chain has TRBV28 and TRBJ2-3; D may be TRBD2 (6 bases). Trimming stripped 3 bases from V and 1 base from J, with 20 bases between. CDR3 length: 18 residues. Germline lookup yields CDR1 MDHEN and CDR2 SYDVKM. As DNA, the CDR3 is TGTGCCAGCAGTTTGCTTTCCGGGACTCTTGGGGGCACAGATACGCAGTATTTT. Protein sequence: CASSLLSGTLGGTDTQYF.

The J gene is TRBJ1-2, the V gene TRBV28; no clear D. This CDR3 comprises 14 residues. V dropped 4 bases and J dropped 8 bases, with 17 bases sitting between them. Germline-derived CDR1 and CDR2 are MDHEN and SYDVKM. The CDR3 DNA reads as TGTGCCAGCAGTTCCCCCCTTCGGCGGGCAGGCTACACCTTC. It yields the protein CASSSPLRRAGYTF.

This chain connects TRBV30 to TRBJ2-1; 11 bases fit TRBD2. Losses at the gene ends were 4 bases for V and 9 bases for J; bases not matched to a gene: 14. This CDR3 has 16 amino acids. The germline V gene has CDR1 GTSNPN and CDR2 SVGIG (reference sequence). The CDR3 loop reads CAWTNRGTSGKPEQFF. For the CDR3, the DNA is TGTGCCTGGACCAACCGAGGGACTAGCGGTAAGCCTGAGCAGTTCTTC.

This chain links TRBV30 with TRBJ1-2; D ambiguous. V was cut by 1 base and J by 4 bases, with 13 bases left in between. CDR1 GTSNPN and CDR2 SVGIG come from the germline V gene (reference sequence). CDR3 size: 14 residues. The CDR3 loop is CAWSEPGRGYGYTF. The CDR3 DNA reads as TGTGCCTGGAGTGAGCCGGGGAGAGGCTATGGCTACACCTTC.

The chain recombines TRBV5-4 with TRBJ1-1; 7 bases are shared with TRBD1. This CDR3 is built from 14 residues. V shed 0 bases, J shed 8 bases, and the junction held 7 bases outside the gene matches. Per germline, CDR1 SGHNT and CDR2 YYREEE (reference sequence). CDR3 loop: CASSLVDRFGEAFF. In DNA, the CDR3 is TGTGCCAGCAGCTTGGTGGACAGGTTCGGGGAAGCTTTCTTT.

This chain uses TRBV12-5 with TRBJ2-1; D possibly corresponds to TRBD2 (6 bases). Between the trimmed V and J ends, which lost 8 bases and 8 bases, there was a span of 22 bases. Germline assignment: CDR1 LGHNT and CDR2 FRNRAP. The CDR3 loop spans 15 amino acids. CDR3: CASKREGGPGYEQFF. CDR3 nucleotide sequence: TGTGCTAGTAAAAGAGAGGGAGGACCAGGGTATGAGCAGTTCTTC.

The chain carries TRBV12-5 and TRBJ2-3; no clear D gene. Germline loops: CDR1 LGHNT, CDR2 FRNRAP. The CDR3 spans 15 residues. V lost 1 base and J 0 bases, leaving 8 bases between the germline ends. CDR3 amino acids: CASGLGSSSTDTQYF. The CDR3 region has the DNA TGTGCTAGTGGTTTGGGGAGCTCTAGCACAGATACGCAGTATTTT.

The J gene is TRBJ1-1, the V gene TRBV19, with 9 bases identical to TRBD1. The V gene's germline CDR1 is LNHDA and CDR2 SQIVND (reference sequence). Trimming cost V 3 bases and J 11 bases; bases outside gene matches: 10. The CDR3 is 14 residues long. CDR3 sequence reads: CASSMLGQGDGAFF. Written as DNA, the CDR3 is TGTGCCAGTAGTATGTTGGGACAGGGAGATGGCGCTTTCTTT.

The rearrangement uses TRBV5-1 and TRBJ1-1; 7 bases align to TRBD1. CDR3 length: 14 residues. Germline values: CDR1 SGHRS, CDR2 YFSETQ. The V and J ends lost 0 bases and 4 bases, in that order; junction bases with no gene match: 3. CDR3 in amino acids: CASSLASGGTEAFF. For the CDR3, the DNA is TGCGCCAGCAGCTTGGCCTCAGGGGGCACTGAAGCTTTCTTT. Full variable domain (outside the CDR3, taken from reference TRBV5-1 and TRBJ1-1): KAGVTQTPRYLIKTRGQQVTLSCSPISGHRSVSWYQQTPGQGLQFLFEYFSETQRNKGNFPGRFSGRQFSNSRSEMNVSTLELGDSALYLCASSLASGGTEAFFGQGTRLTVV.

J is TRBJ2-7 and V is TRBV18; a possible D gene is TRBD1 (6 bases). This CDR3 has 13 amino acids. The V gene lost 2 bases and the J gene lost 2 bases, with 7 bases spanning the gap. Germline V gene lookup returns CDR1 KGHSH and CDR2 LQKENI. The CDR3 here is CASSPGQPYEQYF. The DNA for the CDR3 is TGTGCCAGCTCACCAGGACAGCCCTACGAGCAGTACTTC. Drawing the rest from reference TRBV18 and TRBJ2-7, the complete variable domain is NAGVMQNPRHLVRRRGQEARLRCSPMKGHSHVYWYRQLPEEGLKFMVYLQKENIIDESGMPKERFSAEFPKEGPSILRIQQVVRGDSAAYFCASSPGQPYEQYFGPGTRLTVT.

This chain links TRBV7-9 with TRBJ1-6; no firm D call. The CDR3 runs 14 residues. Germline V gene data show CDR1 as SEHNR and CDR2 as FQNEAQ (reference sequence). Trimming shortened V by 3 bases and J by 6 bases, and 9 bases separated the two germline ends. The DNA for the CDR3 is TGTGCCAGCAGCTTGGCGGTCCCTAATTCACCCCTCCACTTT. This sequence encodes CASSLAVPNSPLHF.

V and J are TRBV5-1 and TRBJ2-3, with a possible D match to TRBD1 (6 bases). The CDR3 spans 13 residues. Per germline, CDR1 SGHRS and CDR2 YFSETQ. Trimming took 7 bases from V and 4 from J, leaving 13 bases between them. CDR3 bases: TGCGCCAGCCAAGGACAGTCCTCAGATACGCAGTATTTT. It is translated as CASQGQSSDTQYF.

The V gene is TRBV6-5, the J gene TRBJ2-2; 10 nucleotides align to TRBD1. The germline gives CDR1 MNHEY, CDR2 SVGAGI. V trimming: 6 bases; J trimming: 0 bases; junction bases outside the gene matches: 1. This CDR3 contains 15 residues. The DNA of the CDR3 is TGTGCCAGCAGGGACAGGGGGGCGAACACCGGGGAGCTGTTTTTT. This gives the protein CASRDRGANTGELFF.

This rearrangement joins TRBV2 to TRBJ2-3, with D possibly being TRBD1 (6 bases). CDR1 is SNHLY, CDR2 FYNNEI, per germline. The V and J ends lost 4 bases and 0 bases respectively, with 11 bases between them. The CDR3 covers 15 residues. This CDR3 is CASSGDRISTDTQYF. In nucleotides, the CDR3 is TGTGCCAGCAGTGGCGACAGGATTAGCACAGATACGCAGTATTTT.